This T cell receptor beta chain came from a study of T cell responses to AZD1222 COVID-19 vaccine. Profiled with immunoSEQ multiplex PCR; TCRdb holds only in-frame clones, not every one. Seen here are 95,000 to 150,000 clones, over 80% observed once, and the top ten hold 0.9% to 1.2%. For this clone: The antigen remains undetermined.

The study's findings and limits: A rise in Spike-specific TCR breadth and depth followed two AZD1222 doses. The study reported that nearly half of spike-specific TCRs target unmutated variant regions.

The source of this sequence is an adult in good health. This specimen was peripheral blood, taken on day 0 of AZD1222 vaccination.

CDR3: CASSDTGIRAFF. The CDR3 nucleotides read TGTGCCAGCAGTGATACAGGGATTCGCGCTTTCTTT. This chain links TRBV6-2 or TRBV6-3 with TRBJ1-1; TRBD1 might be the D (6 bases). Trimming removed 5 bases from V and 11 bases from J, with 15 bases in between. The CDR3 extends over 12 amino acids. Germline V gives CDR1 MNHEY, CDR2 SVGEGT.